This record concerns one T cell receptor beta chain sequence. The sample originates from a study of spatial heterogeneity in lung cancer. Background on the study: In raw reads, more than 9.5 appearances on average were recorded for each unique TCR and UMI combination.

Germline V gene lookup returns CDR1 SQVTM and CDR2 ANQGSEA. The CDR3 sequence is 12 residues long. The V and J ends lost 6 bases and 2 bases respectively, with 9 bases between them. TCRdb re-analysed the 5' RACE reads in MiXCR, keeping a single row per CDR3 protein. This repertoire shows more than 75,000 distinct CDR3 sequences, around 12% found once; its top ten account for under 5.5%. The sample's time point: sample taken at primary tumor resection. The sequenced material consisted of unsorted whole RNA from tumor, nontumor lung or frozen PBMC. The donor population consisted of approximately 70 patients with untreated, early-stage non-small cell lung cancer.

This TCR was recovered from a male donor with early-stage non-small cell lung cancer. Sequenced material: PBMCs, taken at surgery. V usage is TRBV29-1 and J usage is TRBJ2-3; D call uncertain. This chain's CDR3 is CSVAPITDTQYF. The CDR3 coding sequence is TGCAGCGTCGCTCCGATCACAGATACGCAGTATTTT.